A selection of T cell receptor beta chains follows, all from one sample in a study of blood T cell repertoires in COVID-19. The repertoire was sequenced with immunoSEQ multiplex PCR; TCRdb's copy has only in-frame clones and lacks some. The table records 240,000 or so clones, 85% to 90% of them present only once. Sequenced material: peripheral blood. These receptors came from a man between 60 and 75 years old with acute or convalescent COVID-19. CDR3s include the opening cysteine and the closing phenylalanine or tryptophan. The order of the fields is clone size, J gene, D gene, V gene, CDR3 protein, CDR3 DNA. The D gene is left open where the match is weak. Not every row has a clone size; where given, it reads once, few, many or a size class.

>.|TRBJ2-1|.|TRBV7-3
CASSLDFGDEQFF
TGTGCCAGCAGCTTGGACTTCGGGGATGAGCAGTTCTTC
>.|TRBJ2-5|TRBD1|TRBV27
CASSKSDRPGSETQYF
TGTGCCAGCAGTAAATCGGACAGGCCGGGAAGTGAGACCCAGTACTTC
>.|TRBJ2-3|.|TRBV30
CAWSVLPWGRGRADTQYF
TGTGCCTGGAGTGTCCTCCCGTGGGGCAGGGGAAGGGCAGATACGCAGTATTTT
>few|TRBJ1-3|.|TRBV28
CASTPPGFRGNTIYF
TGTGCCAGCACTCCCCCGGGGTTCCGAGGAAACACCATATATTTT
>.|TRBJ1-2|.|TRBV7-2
CASSARGGGARGYTF
TGTGCCAGCAGCGCCCGGGGAGGAGGGGCGCGGGGCTACACCTTC
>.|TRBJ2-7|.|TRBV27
CASSPTGTRGYEQYF
TGTGCCAGCAGTCCAACCGGGACAAGGGGCTACGAGCAGTACTTC
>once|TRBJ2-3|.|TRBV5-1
CASSTFDAGVGDTQYF
TGCGCCAGCAGCACCTTTGACGCAGGTGTTGGAGATACGCAGTATTTT
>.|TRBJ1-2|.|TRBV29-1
CSVDNRYGYTF
TGCAGCGTTGACAACAGATATGGCTACACCTTC
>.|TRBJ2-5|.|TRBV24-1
CATSDLKEQETQYF
TGTGCCACCAGTGATTTGAAGGAGCAAGAGACCCAGTACTTC
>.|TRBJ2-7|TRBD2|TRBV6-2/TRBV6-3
CASSSPGLAGGRSEQYF
TGTGCCAGCAGTTCACCGGGACTAGCGGGAGGTAGATCCGAGCAGTACTTC
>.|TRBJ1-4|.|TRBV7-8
CASSRTGPTNEKLFF
TGTGCCAGCAGCCGTACAGGCCCAACTAATGAAAAACTGTTTTTT
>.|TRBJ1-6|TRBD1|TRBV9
CASSMRFGQEKNSPLHF
TGTGCCAGCAGCATGAGGTTCGGACAGGAGAAGAATTCACCCCTCCACTTT
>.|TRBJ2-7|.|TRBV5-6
CASSLYGQAFSYEQYF
TGTGCCAGCAGCCTCTATGGGCAGGCCTTCTCCTACGAGCAGTACTTC
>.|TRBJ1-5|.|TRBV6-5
CASSYSQELGQPQHF
TGTGCCAGCAGTTACAGTCAGGAATTGGGTCAGCCCCAGCATTTT
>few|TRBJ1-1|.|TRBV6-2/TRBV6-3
CASSYSRTSYAAFF
TGTGCCAGCAGTTACTCAAGGACTTCTTATGCGGCTTTCTTT
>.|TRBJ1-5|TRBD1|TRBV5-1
CASSLCPTGGDQPQHF
TGCGCCAGCAGCTTGTGCCCGACAGGGGGCGATCAGCCCCAGCATTTT
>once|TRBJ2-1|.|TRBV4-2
CASSHVNEQFF
TGTGCCAGCAGCCACGTTAATGAGCAGTTCTTC
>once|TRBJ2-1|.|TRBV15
CATSRPTGRSEQFF
TGTGCCACCAGCAGACCAACAGGACGGAGTGAGCAGTTCTTC
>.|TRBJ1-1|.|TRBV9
CASSVGGRTEAFF
TGTGCCAGCAGCGTTGGGGGCCGCACTGAAGCTTTCTTT
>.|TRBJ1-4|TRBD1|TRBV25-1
CASRGDRGQEKLFF
TGTGCCAGCAGGGGGGACAGGGGGCAGGAAAAACTGTTTTTT
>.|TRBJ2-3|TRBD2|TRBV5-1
CASSLLLAGEIVDTQYF
TGCGCCAGCAGCCTACTACTAGCGGGAGAAATAGTGGATACGCAGTATTTT
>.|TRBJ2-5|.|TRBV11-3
CASSLVRSQETQYF
TGTGCCAGCAGCTTAGTACGGTCCCAAGAGACCCAGTACTTC
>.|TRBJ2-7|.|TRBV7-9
CASSLAGSFKQYF
TGTGCCAGCAGCTTAGCGGGTAGCTTCAAGCAGTACTTC
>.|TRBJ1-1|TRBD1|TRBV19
CASSGTANTEAFF
TGTGCCAGTAGCGGGACAGCTAACACTGAAGCTTTCTTT
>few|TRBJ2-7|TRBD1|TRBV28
CASSAQGSSYEQYF
TGTGCCAGCAGTGCACAGGGGAGCTCCTACGAGCAGTACTTC
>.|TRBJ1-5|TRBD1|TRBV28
CASKTQGRASNQPQHF
TGTGCCAGCAAGACACAGGGGCGCGCAAGCAATCAGCCCCAGCATTTT
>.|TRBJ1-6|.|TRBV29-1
CSVGTTGSPLHF
TGCAGCGTTGGGACGACAGGTTCACCCCTCCACTTT
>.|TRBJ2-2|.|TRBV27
CASSRGTGELFF
TGTGCCAGCAGTCGAGGTACCGGGGAGCTGTTTTTT
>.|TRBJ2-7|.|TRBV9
CASSVSGRSYEQYF
TGTGCCAGCAGCGTTAGCGGCCGCTCCTACGAGCAGTACTTC
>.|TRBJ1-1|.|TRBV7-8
CASPEVSNTEAFF
TGTGCCAGCCCCGAGGTGAGTAACACTGAAGCTTTCTTT
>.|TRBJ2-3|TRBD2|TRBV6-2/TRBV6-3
CASTYGGVGGDTQYF
TGTGCCAGCACTTACGGGGGGGTTGGAGGAGATACGCAGTATTTT
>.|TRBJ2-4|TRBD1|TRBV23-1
CASTRTGPRTFRLAKNIQYF
TGCGCCAGCACCCGGACAGGGCCCAGGACCTTCCGGCTAGCCAAAAACATTCAGTACTTC
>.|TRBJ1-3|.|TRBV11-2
CASSLGHFRSGNTIYF
TGTGCCAGCAGCCTGGGACATTTTCGCTCTGGAAACACCATATATTTT
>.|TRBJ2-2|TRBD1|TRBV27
CATSGTGVGELFF
TGTGCCACCTCCGGGACAGGGGTCGGGGAGCTGTTTTTT
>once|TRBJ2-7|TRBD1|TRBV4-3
CASSPQGQGAYEQYF
TGCGCCAGCAGCCCCCAGGGACAGGGCGCCTACGAGCAGTACTTC
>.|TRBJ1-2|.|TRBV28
CASSLTVRGNYGYTF
TGTGCCAGCAGCCTCACAGTTAGGGGGAACTATGGCTACACCTTC
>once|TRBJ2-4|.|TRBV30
CAWSVPSDSSKNIQYF
TGTGCCTGGAGTGTACCTTCAGATTCCTCCAAAAACATTCAGTACTTC
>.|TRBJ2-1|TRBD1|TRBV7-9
CASSLEGAIHNEQFF
TGTGCCAGCAGCTTAGAGGGGGCGATCCACAATGAGCAGTTCTTC
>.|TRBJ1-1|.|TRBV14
CASSQDLEGRAFF
TGTGCCAGCAGCCAAGATCTTGAGGGTCGGGCTTTCTTT
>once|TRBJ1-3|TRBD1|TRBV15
CATKDRVAGNTIYF
TGTGCCACCAAAGACAGGGTAGCTGGAAACACCATATATTTT
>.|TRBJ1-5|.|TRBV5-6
CASSLSGGPQHF
TGTGCCAGCAGCTTATCGGGGGGGCCCCAGCATTTT
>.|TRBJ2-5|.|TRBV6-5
CASSSSRGETQYF
TGTGCCAGCAGTTCGTCTAGAGGAGAGACCCAGTACTTC
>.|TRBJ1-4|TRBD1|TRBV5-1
CASSPDRGREKLFF
TGCGCCAGCAGCCCGGACAGGGGGCGTGAAAAACTGTTTTTT
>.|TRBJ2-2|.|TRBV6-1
CASSEVSLGGGELFF
TGTGCCAGCAGTGAAGTTTCACTTGGCGGCGGGGAGCTGTTTTTT
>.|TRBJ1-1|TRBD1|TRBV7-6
CASSQGVNTEAFF
TGTGCCAGCAGTCAGGGGGTGAACACTGAAGCTTTCTTT
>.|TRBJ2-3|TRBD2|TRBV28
CASSFSGVITDTQYF
TGTGCCAGCAGTTTCAGCGGGGTGATCACAGATACGCAGTATTTT
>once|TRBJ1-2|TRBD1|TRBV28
CASRLAGQGVNYGYTF
TGTGCCAGCAGACTCGCGGGACAGGGTGTTAACTATGGCTACACCTTC
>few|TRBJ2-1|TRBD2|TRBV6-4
CASSVRPGLEVDEQFF
TGTGCCAGCAGTGTCAGACCGGGACTAGAAGTAGATGAGCAGTTCTTC
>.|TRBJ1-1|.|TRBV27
CASTENRENTEAFF
TGTGCCAGCACCGAGAACAGGGAGAACACTGAAGCTTTCTTT
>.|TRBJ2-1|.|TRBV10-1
CAKPGQHNEQFF
TGCGCCAAACCTGGACAGCACAATGAGCAGTTCTTC
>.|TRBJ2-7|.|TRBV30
CAWRALGLSYEQYF
TGTGCCTGGAGGGCCCTGGGGCTCTCCTACGAGCAGTACTTC
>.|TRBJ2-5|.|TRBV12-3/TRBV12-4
CASSFLQETQYF
TGTGCCAGCAGTTTCTTACAAGAGACCCAGTACTTC
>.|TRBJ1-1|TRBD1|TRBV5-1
CASSQDRAGTEAFF
TGCGCCAGCAGCCAGGACAGGGCAGGAACTGAAGCTTTCTTT
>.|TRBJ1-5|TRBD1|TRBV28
CASSRGQGRSQPQHF
TGTGCCAGCAGTAGGGGACAGGGTCGAAGTCAGCCCCAGCATTTT
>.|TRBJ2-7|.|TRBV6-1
CASSERGAMDEQYF
TGTGCCAGCAGTGAACGGGGAGCTATGGACGAGCAGTACTTC
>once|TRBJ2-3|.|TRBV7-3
CASSLTPVDTQYF
TGTGCCAGCAGCTTAACACCAGTGGATACGCAGTATTTT
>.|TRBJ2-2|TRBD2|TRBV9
CASSVVGRADGELFF
TGTGCCAGCAGCGTAGTCGGGAGGGCCGACGGGGAGCTGTTTTTT
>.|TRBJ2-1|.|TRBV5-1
CASSLGASNEQFF
TGCGCCAGCAGCTTGGGAGCGTCGAATGAGCAGTTCTTC
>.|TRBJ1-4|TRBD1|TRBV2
CASRGTGRGEKLFF
TGTGCCAGCAGAGGGACAGGGCGCGGGGAAAAACTGTTTTTT
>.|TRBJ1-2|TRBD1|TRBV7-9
CASSFLGQDLLGYGYTF
TGTGCCAGCAGCTTTTTAGGACAGGACCTCCTTGGCTATGGCTACACCTTC